Listed here are 15 T cell receptor beta chains from one sample, sequenced in a study of CD8 T cells in ankylosing spondylitis. Whole-study results and caveats: One TCR beta motif, made up of seven to nine highly homologous variants, appeared characteristic of ankylosing spondylitis blood.

What these receptors recognize is not known. TCRdb re-called the 5' RACE reads with MiXCR, one entry per CDR3 protein. The table shows fewer than 550,000 distinct CDR3 sequences, with approximately 5% occurring only once. The sample taken for sequencing was blood, either unsorted or a sorted T cell fraction (not recorded which). These receptors all come from a male donor with ankylosing spondylitis.

V gene TRBV4-2 combines with J gene TRBJ2-2; D may correspond to TRBD1 or TRBD2 (5 bases each). CDR1 LGHNA and CDR2 YNFKEQ come from the germline V gene. V gave up 1 base and J gave up 5 bases, with 17 bases separating them. The CDR3 has 17 residues. The CDR3 nucleotides are TGTGCCAGCAGCCAAGGGAACGAGGGGACCTTAACCGGGGAGCTGTTTTTT. Translating it yields CASSQGNEGTLTGELFF.

This clonotype was seen at least ten times. This chain connects TRBV20-1 to TRBJ2-3; a weak D match, TRBD2 (6 bases). Germline V gene sequence: CDR1 DFQATT, CDR2 SNEGSKA (reference sequence). The CDR3 spans 14 residues. V lost 5 bases and J 1 base, leaving 13 bases between the germline ends. The CDR3 is CSAARGSGTDTQYF. The CDR3, as DNA: TGCAGTGCTGCTCGGGGGAGCGGCACAGATACGCAGTATTTT.

The gene calls are TRBV29-1 and TRBJ2-1; 7 bases agree with TRBD1. The ends lost 3 bases at V and 9 bases at J; junction bases unmatched: 5. Germline V gene lookup returns CDR1 SQVTM and CDR2 ANQGSEA. The CDR3 is 12 amino acids. CDR3 in amino acids: CSVDRDRAEQFF. DNA of the CDR3: TGCAGCGTTGACCGCGACAGGGCTGAGCAGTTCTTC.

In its sample, this clonotype was seen many times. One junction end does not reproduce the germline sequence, and a read error may be involved. The genes are TRBV29-1 and TRBJ2-7, with 7 bases identical to TRBD1. The CDR3 is 12 residues long. Germline lookup yields CDR1 SQVTM and CDR2 ANQGSEA. CDR3 sequence: CSAEGGPNSQYF. CDR3 nucleotide sequence: TGCAGCGCTGAAGGGGGCCCGAATTCTCAGTACTTC.

This clonotype was seen repeatedly, ten times or more. V is TRBV20-1 and J is TRBJ2-2; TRBD2 matches 10 bases. The CDR3 loop spans 16 amino acids. Germline CDR1 DFQATT, CDR2 SNEGSKA (reference sequence). Trimming cost V 1 base and J 2 bases; bases outside gene matches: 4. CDR3 loop: CSARGRTSGNTGELFF. The CDR3 coding sequence is TGCAGTGCTAGAGGGAGGACTAGCGGTAACACCGGGGAGCTGTTTTTT.

The rearrangement uses TRBV29-1 and TRBJ2-5, with 9 bases matching TRBD2. In germline, CDR1 is SQVTM, CDR2 ANQGSEA. The V segment lost 5 bases and the J segment 2 bases; nucleotides outside the gene matches: 9. The CDR3 length is 15 residues. This CDR3 is CSVPLPAGGQETQYF. In DNA form, the CDR3 reads TGCAGCGTTCCCCTGCCAGCGGGGGGACAAGAGACCCAGTACTTC.

This clonotype was counted ten times or more. This rearrangement joins TRBV7-2 to TRBJ1-6; no definite D call. The V end was cut by 5 bases, the J end by 9 bases, with 17 bases between. The CDR3 sequence is 15 residues long. The V gene's germline CDR1 is SGHTA and CDR2 FQGNSA. Here the CDR3 DNA reads TGTGCCAGCAGCCCGAGCTCTGGACGGATTTCACCCCTCCACTTT. It specifies CASSPSSGRISPLHF.

This clonotype came up many times. The chain joins TRBV5-1 to TRBJ2-3, with TRBD2 matching over 10 bases. The junction had 5 bases not matched to a gene; V was cut back by 0 bases and J by 1 base. CDR3 length equals 17 residues. Germline loops: CDR1 SGHRS, CDR2 YFSETQ. The CDR3 DNA follows: TGCGCCAGCAGCTTGGTGGGGACTAGCGTTGGCACAGATACGCAGTATTTT. Residues: CASSLVGTSVGTDTQYF. Based on the CDR3 plus reference TRBV5-1 and TRBJ2-3, the full variable domain is KAGVTQTPRYLIKTRGQQVTLSCSPISGHRSVSWYQQTPGQGLQFLFEYFSETQRNKGNFPGRFSGRQFSNSRSEMNVSTLELGDSALYLCASSLVGTSVGTDTQYFGPGTRLTVL.

This clonotype was seen many times. This chain connects TRBV5-1 to TRBJ1-2; TRBD1 might be the D (5 bases). There are 14 residues in the CDR3. From germline, CDR1 is SGHRS and CDR2 YFSETQ. Between the trimmed V and J ends, which lost 7 bases and 0 bases, there was a span of 13 bases. In DNA, the CDR3 is TGCGCCAGCCAGGAAGGGGCTACTAACTATGGCTACACCTTC. Its protein product is CASQEGATNYGYTF.

The table lists this clonotype with many counts. The chain is built from TRBV2 and TRBJ2-1; 9 positions agree with TRBD2. The J segment lost 9 bases and the V segment lost 6 bases, leaving 6 bases of the junction unmatched. CDR1 SNHLY and CDR2 FYNNEI come from the germline V gene. CDR3 length: 13 residues. The CDR3 reads CASRVAGEGEQFF. The CDR3 DNA is TGTGCCAGCAGAGTAGCGGGAGAGGGTGAGCAGTTCTTC.

This clonotype was recorded many times. The chain employs TRBV6-1 and TRBJ1-1; 7 bases agree with TRBD1. Germline trimming cut 6 bases from V and 1 base from J; bases unmatched to any gene: 17. CDR1 and CDR2 (germline): MNHNS, SASEGT. This CDR3 spans 18 amino acids. In DNA form, the CDR3 reads TGTGCCAGCAGGCGCCCTGCAGGGGGTAGTCAATCGAACACTGAAGCTTTCTTT. This sequence encodes CASRRPAGGSQSNTEAFF.

There are many counts of this clonotype. The V call is TRBV5-1, the J call TRBJ1-2, with TRBD1 as a possible D gene (6 bases). This CDR3 region has 13 residues. Between the trimmed V and J ends, which lost 1 base and 8 bases, there was a span of 12 bases. Germline V gene data show CDR1 as SGHRS and CDR2 as YFSETQ. The CDR3 nucleotides are TGCGCCAGCAGCTTGACGTCAGGGGAGGGCTACACCTTC. This codes for CASSLTSGEGYTF.

The sample holds many counts of this clonotype. This chain joins TRBV5-1 and TRBJ1-6; weak D call: TRBD1 (6 bases). The CDR3 covers 15 residues. V dropped 4 bases and J dropped 9 bases, with 17 bases sitting between them. The germline gives CDR1 SGHRS, CDR2 YFSETQ. CDR3 loop: CASSPQGYPSSPLHF. The CDR3 DNA is TGCGCCAGCAGCCCACAGGGATACCCTAGTTCACCCCTCCACTTT.

The V and J genes are TRBV7-6 and TRBJ2-7; D is possibly TRBD1 (6 bases). CDR3 length: 14 residues. V was clipped by 1 base and J by 2 bases, with 9 bases between them. In germline, CDR1 is SGHVS, CDR2 FNYEAQ. CDR3 in DNA: TGTGCCAGCAGCTTAGGGGGGCCCACCTACGAGCAGTACTTC. Translating it yields CASSLGGPTYEQYF. Using reference TRBV7-6 and TRBJ2-7 for the parts outside the CDR3, the full variable domain is GAGVSQSPRYKVTKRGQDVALRCDPISGHVSLYWYRQALGQGPEFLTYFNYEAQQDKSGLPNDRFSAERPEGSISTLTIQRTEQRDSAMYRCASSLGGPTYEQYFGPGTRLTVT.

Ten or more counts support this clonotype. CDR3: CASSQGQQETQYF. CDR3 DNA sequence: TGCGCCAGCAGCCAGGGACAGCAAGAGACCCAGTACTTC. The chain uses TRBV4-3 and TRBJ2-5; TRBD1 aligns across 7 bases. Germline CDR1 is LGHNA and CDR2 is YSLEER. The V gene end was trimmed by 3 bases and the J gene end by 2 bases; junction bases not matched to a gene: 0. The length of the CDR3 is 13 residues.